Given below is one T cell receptor (beta chain) in context. Antigen specificity is unknown. Other DNA sequences in this specimen translate into the identical CDR3. Patients all relapsed after autologous stem cell transplantation, and there was variation in brentuximab vedotin exposure. Each best response was a complete response, a partial response or progressive disease. This record comes from a study of PD-1 blockade in classical Hodgkin lymphoma. Turning to the study itself: Patients were given intravenous nivolumab, 3 mg/kg, every 2 weeks.

V was pared by 3 bases and J by 0 bases, with 7 bases between. The CDR3 covers 15 residues. Germline assignment: CDR1 SGDLS and CDR2 YYNGEE. Study findings and constraints: The study found that TCR diversity rose significantly by C4D1 in CD4+ but not CD8+ cells. Newly diagnosed patients were said to have less baseline TCR diversity than healthy donors did.

Here immunoSEQ multiplex PCR was the method, and the copy in TCRdb shows in-frame clones only, minus some. The sample lists approximately 2,400 clones, roughly 60% seen once, with roughly a third in the top ten. The TCR comes from a human donor with classical Hodgkin lymphoma. V and J are TRBV9 and TRBJ1-6; D ambiguous. The sequencing used peripheral blood mononuclear cells (PBMCs), collected at baseline. The CDR3 DNA reads TGTGCCAGCAGCGCTTGGAGCTCCTATAATTCACCCCTCCACTTT. Amino acid sequence: CASSAWSSYNSPLHF.